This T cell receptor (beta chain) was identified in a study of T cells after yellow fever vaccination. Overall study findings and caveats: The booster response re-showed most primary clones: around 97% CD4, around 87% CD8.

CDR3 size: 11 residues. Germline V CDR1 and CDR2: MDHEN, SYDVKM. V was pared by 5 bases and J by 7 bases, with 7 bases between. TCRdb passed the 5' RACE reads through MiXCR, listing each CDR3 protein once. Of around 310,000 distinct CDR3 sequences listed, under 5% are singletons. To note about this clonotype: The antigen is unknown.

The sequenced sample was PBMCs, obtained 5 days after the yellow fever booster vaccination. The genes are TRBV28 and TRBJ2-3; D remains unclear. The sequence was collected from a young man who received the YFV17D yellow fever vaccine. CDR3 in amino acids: CASSKQYTQYF. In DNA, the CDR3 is TGTGCCAGCAGTAAGCAGTATACGCAGTATTTT. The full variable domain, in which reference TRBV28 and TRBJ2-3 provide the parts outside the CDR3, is DVKVTQSSRYLVKRTGEKVFLECVQDMDHENMFWYRQDPGLGLRLIYFSYDVKMKEKGDIPEGYSVSREKKERFSLILESASTNQTSMYLCASSKQYTQYFGPGTRLTVL.